This T cell receptor beta chain was sequenced for a study of blood T cell repertoires in COVID-19. In the authors' methods: The authors estimated nucleated cell counts from reference gene primer amplification. Using immunoSEQ multiplex PCR, the repertoire was profiled, and TCRdb retains in-frame clones only, with some absent. That table furnishes V, J and clone size, whereas the DNA furnished D and trimming. In the table there are more than 350,000 clones, approximately 90% of which are singletons. CDR1 LGHNA and CDR2 YSLEER come from the germline V gene. The CDR3 runs to 15 residues. With 3 bases clipped from V and 11 bases from J, the junction kept 15 bases outside the gene matches.

The sequence derives from a man aged 18 to 30 who had recovered from COVID-19. The chain has TRBV4-3 and TRBJ1-1; 7 nucleotides match TRBD1. Sequencing was done on a sample of PBMCs or T cells enriched from blood (not recorded which). The CDR3, as DNA: TGCGCCAGCAGCCAGGGGGACAGTGGGTCCCCCGGGGCTTTCTTT. It specifies CASSQGDSGSPGAFF.